The present entry profiles one T cell receptor (beta chain) with its context. This CDR3 region has 17 residues. Germline V gene lookup returns CDR1 SEHNR and CDR2 FQNEAQ (reference sequence). V lost 8 bases, J lost 0 bases, and 9 bases stayed unmatched. The study ran its PCR with 60 Vbeta and 13 Jbeta primers. The method was immunoSEQ multiplex PCR; TCRdb's version includes in-frame clones alone and lacks a portion of them. The sample yields about 120,000 clones, roughly 80% seen once. This record belongs to a study of cytomegalovirus exposure and HLA in healthy donors. The V gene is TRBV7-9, the J gene TRBJ2-1; the match to TRBD2 covers 11 bases. The sequence came from a man aged 18 to 29 in good health and CMV-seropositive. Sequencing was done on a sample of PBMCs. The chain's CDR3 is CASSVAGGLSSYNEQFF. CDR3 sequence (DNA): TGTGCCAGCTCCGTAGCGGGAGGGCTTAGCTCCTACAATGAGCAGTTCTTC.